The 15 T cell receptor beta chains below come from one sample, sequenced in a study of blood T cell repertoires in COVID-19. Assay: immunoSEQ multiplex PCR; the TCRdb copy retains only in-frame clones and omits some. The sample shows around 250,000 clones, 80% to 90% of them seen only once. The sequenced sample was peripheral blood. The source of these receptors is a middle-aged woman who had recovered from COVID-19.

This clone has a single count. The CDR3 region has the DNA TGTGCCAGCAGCCCGGACAGGGACCTTTCCTACGAGCAGTACTTC. This sequence encodes CASSPDRDLSYEQYF. The chain couples TRBV7-9 to TRBJ2-7, with 8 bases lining up with TRBD1. Per the germline V gene, CDR1 is SEHNR and CDR2 is FQNEAQ (reference sequence). The CDR3 has 15 residues. The J segment lost 1 base and the V segment lost 5 bases, leaving 7 bases of the junction unmatched.

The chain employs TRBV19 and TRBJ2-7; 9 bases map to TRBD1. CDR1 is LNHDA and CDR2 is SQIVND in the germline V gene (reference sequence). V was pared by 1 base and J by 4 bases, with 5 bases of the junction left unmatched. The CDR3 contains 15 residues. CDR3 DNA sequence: TGTGCCAGTAGTATAGGGACAGGGGTTCATTACGAGCAGTACTTC. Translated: CASSIGTGVHYEQYF.

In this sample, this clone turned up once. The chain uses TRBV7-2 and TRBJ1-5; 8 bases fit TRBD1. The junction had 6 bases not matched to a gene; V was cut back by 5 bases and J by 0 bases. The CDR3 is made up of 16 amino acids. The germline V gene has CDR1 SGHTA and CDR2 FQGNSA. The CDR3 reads CASSPTGVYSNQPQHF. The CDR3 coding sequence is TGTGCCAGCAGCCCGACAGGGGTCTATAGCAATCAGCCCCAGCATTTT.

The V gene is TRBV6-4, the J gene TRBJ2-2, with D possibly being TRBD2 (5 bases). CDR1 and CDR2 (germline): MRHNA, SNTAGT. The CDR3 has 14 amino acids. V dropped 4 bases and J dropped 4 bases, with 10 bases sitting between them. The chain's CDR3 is CASSVEEGTGELFF. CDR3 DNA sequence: TGTGCCAGCAGTGTGGAAGAGGGCACCGGGGAGCTGTTTTTT.

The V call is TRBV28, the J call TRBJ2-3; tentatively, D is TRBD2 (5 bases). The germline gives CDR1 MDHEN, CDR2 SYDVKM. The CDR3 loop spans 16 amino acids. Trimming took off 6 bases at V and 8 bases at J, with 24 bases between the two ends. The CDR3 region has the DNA TGTGCCAGCAGAGAATCTACTAGTCTCCGCACAAGTACGCAGTATTTT. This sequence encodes CASRESTSLRTSTQYF.

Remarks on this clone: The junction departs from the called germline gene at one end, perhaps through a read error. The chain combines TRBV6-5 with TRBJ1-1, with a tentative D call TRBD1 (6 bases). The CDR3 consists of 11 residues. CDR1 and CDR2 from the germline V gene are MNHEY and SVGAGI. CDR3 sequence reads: CASSYLWTVVF. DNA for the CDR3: TGTGCCAGCAGTTACCTGTGGACAGTTGTCTTT.

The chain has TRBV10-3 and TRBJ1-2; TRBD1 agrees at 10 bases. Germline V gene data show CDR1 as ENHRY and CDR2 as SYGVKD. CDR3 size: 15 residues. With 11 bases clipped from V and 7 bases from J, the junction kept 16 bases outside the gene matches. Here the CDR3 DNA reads TGTGCCGCTGCAGCTCGGGACAGGGGATATTCTGGCTACACCTTC. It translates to CAAAARDRGYSGYTF.

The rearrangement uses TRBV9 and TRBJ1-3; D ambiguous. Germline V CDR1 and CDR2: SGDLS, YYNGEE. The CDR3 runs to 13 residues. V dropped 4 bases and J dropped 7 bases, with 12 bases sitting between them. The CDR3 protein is CASSPQHGNTIYF. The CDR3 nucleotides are TGTGCCAGCAGCCCTCAGCACGGGAACACCATATATTTT.

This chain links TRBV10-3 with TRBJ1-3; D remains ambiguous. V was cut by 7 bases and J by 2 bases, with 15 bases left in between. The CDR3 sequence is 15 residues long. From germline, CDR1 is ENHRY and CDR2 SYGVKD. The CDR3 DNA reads TGTGCCATCACGCCCCAGATTGGCACTGGAAACACCATATATTTT. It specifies CAITPQIGTGNTIYF.

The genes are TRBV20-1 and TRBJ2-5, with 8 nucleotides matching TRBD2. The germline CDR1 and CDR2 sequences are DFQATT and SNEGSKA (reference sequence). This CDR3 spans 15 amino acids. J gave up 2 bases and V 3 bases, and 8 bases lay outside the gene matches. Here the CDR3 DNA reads TGCAGTGCTAGTGACAGCGGGAGTCGACAAGAGACCCAGTACTTC. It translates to CSASDSGSRQETQYF.

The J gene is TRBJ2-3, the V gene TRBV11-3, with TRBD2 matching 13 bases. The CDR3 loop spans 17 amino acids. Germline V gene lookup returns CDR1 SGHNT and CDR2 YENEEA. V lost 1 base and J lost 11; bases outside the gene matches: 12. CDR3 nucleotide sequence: TGTGCCAGCAGCTTAGTCGGTACGGGGACTAGCGGGACTATGCAGTATTTT. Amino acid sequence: CASSLVGTGTSGTMQYF.

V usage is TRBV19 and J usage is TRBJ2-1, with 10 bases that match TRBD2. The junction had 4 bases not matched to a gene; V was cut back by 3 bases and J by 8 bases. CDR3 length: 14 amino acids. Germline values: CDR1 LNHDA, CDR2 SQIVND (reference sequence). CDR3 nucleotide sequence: TGTGCCAGTAGTATCACCGGGACTAGCGATGAGCAGTTCTTC. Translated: CASSITGTSDEQFF. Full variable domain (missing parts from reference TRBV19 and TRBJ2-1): DGGITQSPKYLFRKEGQNVTLSCEQNLNHDAMYWYRQDPGQGLRLIYYSQIVNDFQKGDIAEGYSVSREKKESFPLTVTSAQKNPTAFYLCASSITGTSDEQFFGPGTRLTVL.

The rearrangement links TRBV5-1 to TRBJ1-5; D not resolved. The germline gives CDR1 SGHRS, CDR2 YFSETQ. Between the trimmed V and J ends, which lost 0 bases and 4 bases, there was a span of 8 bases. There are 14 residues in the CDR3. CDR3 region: CASSLGLENQPQHF. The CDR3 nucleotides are TGCGCCAGCAGCTTGGGCTTGGAGAATCAGCCCCAGCATTTT. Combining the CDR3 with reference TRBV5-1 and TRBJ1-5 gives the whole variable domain KAGVTQTPRYLIKTRGQQVTLSCSPISGHRSVSWYQQTPGQGLQFLFEYFSETQRNKGNFPGRFSGRQFSNSRSEMNVSTLELGDSALYLCASSLGLENQPQHFGDGTRLSIL.

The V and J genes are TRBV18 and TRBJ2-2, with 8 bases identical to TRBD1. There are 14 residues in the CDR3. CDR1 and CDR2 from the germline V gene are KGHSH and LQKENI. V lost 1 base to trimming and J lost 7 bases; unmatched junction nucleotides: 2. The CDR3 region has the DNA TGTGCCAGCTCACCACAACAGGGGGACGGGGAGCTGTTTTTT. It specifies CASSPQQGDGELFF.

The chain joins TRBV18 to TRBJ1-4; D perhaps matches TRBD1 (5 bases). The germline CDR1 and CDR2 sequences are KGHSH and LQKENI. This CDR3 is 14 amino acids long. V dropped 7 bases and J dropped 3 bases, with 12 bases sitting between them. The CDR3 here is CASYRGTSNEKLFF. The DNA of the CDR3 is TGTGCCAGCTACCGGGGGACCTCTAATGAAAAACTGTTTTTT.